These 3 T cell receptor beta chains share one sample of origin, sequenced in a study of early T cells in non-severe SARS-CoV-2 infection. TCRdb reanalysed the 5' RACE reads using MiXCR and keeps one entry per CDR3 protein. Of more than 30,000 distinct CDR3 sequences in the sample, approximately 5% were seen once. What was sequenced was whole blood. These receptors were collected from an adult who was a healthcare worker with PCR-confirmed SARS-CoV-2 infection or an uninfected control (not recorded which).

In DNA form, the CDR3 reads TGTGCCAGCACTGACAGGGGTCTGGGGTACAATGAGCAGTTCTTC. It translates to CASTDRGLGYNEQFF. This chain connects TRBV6-1 to TRBJ2-1, with 8 bases that match TRBD1. Germline-derived CDR1 and CDR2 are MNHNS and SASEGT. This CDR3 is built from 15 residues. Germline trimming cut 7 bases from V and 4 bases from J; bases unmatched to any gene: 9.

The table lists this clonotype with a few counts. The gene calls are TRBV19 and TRBJ2-2, with a tentative D call TRBD2 (6 bases). This CDR3 is built from 16 residues. Germline loops: CDR1 LNHDA, CDR2 SQIVND (reference sequence). The ends were cut back, 3 bases at V and 0 bases at J, with 11 bases in the middle. For the CDR3, the DNA is TGTGCCAGTAGTATTAGGGGACTGTCGAACACCGGGGAGCTGTTTTTT. Its translation: CASSIRGLSNTGELFF. Variable domain in full (rest from reference TRBV19 and TRBJ2-2): DGGITQSPKYLFRKEGQNVTLSCEQNLNHDAMYWYRQDPGQGLRLIYYSQIVNDFQKGDIAEGYSVSREKKESFPLTVTSAQKNPTAFYLCASSIRGLSNTGELFFGEGSRLTVL.

Within the sample, this clonotype is large. V usage is TRBV5-6 and J usage is TRBJ1-1, with 8 bases that match TRBD1. Germline CDR1 reads SGHDT; CDR2 reads YYEEEE. The CDR3 is 16 residues long. Losses at the gene ends were 1 base for V and 1 base for J; bases not matched to a gene: 6. This chain's CDR3 is CASSLTPGGANTEAFF. CDR3 sequence (DNA): TGTGCCAGCAGCTTGACTCCAGGGGGCGCGAACACTGAAGCTTTCTTT.